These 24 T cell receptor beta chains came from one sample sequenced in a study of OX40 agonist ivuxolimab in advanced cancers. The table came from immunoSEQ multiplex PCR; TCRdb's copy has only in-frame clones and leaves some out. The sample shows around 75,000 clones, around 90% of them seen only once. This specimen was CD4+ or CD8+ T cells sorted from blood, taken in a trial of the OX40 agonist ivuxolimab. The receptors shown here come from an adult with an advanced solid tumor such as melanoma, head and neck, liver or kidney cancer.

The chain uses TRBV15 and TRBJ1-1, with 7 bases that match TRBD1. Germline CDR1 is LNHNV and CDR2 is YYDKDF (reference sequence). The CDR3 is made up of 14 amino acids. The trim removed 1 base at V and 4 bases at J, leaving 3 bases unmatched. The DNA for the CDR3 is TGTGCCACCAGCAGAGTTCAGGGGGGCACTGAAGCTTTCTTT. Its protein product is CATSRVQGGTEAFF.

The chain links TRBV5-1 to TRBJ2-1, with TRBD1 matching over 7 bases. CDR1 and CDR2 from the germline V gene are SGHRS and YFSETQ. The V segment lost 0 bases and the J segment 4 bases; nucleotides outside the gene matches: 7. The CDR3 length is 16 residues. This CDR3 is CASSLDRGEIYNEQFF. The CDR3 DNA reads TGCGCCAGCAGCTTGGACAGGGGAGAAATTTACAATGAGCAGTTCTTC.

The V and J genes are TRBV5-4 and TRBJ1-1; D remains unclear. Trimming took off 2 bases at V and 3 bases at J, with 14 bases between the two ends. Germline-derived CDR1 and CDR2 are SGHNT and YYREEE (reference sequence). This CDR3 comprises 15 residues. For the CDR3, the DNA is TGTGCCAGCAGCTTCCCCGCGGGGATGGACACTGAAGCTTTCTTT. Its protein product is CASSFPAGMDTEAFF.

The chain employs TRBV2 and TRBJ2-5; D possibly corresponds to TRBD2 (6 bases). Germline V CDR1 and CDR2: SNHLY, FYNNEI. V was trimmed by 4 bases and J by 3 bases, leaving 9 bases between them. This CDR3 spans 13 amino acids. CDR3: CASSVPGEETQYF. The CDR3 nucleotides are TGTGCCAGCAGTGTACCGGGGGAAGAGACCCAGTACTTC.

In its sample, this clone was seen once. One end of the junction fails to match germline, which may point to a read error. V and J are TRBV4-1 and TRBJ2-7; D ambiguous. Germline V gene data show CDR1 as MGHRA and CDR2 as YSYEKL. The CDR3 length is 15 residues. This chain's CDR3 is CASSHNPTVTYGQYF. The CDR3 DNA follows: TGCGCCAGCAGCCACAATCCGACTGTCACCTACGGGCAGTACTTC.

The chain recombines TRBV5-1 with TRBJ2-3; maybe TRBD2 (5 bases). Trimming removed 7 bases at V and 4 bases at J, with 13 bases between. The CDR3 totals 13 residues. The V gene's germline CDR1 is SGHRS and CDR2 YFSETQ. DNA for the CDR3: TGCGCCAGCCTTGAAGGGAGTGCAGATACGCAGTATTTT. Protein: CASLEGSADTQYF.

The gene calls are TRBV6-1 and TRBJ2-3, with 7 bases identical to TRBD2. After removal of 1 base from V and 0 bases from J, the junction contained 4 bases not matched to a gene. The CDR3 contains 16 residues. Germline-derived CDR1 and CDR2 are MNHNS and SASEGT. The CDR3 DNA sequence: TGTGCCAGCAGTGAAGGAGCGGGATTTAGCACAGATACGCAGTATTTT. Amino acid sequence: CASSEGAGFSTDTQYF.

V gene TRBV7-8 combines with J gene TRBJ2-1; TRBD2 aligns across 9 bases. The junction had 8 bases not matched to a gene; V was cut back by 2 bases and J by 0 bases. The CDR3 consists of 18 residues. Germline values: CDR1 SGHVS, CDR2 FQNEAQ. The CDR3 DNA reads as TGTGCCAGCAGCTTATTTGGGCGGGGGGGCTCCTCCTACAATGAGCAGTTCTTC. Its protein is CASSLFGRGGSSYNEQFF.

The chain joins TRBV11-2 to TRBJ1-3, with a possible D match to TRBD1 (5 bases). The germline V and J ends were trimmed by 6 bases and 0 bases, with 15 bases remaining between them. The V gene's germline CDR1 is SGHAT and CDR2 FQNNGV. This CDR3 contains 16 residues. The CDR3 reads CASSPRTTSSGNTIYF. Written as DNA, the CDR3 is TGTGCCAGCAGTCCTAGGACAACGAGCTCTGGAAACACCATATATTTT.

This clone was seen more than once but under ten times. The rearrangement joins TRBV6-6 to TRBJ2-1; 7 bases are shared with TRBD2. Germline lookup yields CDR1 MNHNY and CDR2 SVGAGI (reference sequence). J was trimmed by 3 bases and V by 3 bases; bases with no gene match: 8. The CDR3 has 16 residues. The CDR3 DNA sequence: TGTGCCAGCAGTTATGACGGGAGGACCAACTACAATGAGCAGTTCTTC. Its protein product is CASSYDGRTNYNEQFF.

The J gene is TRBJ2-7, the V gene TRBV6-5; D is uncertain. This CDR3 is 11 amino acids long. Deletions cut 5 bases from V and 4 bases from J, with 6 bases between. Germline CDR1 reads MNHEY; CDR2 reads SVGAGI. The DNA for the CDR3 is TGTGCCAGCAGTACTCAGTACGAGCAGTACTTC. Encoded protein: CASSTQYEQYF.

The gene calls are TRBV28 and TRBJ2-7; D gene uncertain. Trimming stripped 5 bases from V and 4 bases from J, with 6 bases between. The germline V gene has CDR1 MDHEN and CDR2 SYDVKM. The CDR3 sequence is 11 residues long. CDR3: CASSTQYEQYF. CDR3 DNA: TGTGCCAGCAGTACCCAATACGAGCAGTACTTC.

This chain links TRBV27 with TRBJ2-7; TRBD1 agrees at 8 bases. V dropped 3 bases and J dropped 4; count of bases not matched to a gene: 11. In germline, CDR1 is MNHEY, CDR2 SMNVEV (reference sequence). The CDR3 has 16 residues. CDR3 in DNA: TGTGCCAGCAGTTTGCCCCTAAAGGACAGGGTTTACGAGCAGTACTTC. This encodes CASSLPLKDRVYEQYF.

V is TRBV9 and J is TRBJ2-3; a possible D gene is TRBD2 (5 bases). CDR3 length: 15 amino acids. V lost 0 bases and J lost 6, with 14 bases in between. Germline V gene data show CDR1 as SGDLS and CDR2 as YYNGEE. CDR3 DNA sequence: TGTGCCAGCAGCGTAGAGGGCGGGCTATGGGATACGCAGTATTTT. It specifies CASSVEGGLWDTQYF.

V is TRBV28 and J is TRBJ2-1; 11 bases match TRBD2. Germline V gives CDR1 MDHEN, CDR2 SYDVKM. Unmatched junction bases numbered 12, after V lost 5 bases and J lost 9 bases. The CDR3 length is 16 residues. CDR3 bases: TGTGCCAGCAGTCCTTATAGCGGGAGGGCCCAGGTTGAGCAGTTCTTC. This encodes CASSPYSGRAQVEQFF. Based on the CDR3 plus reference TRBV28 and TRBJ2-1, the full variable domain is DVKVTQSSRYLVKRTGEKVFLECVQDMDHENMFWYRQDPGLGLRLIYFSYDVKMKEKGDIPEGYSVSREKKERFSLILESASTNQTSMYLCASSPYSGRAQVEQFFGPGTRLTVL.

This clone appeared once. The CDR3 DNA reads as TGCGCCAGCACCTGGGTACCTGTCCCCTCTGGGGCCAACGTCCTGACTTTC. Translating gives CASTWVPVPSGANVLTF. V usage is TRBV5-1 and J usage is TRBJ2-6; D is ambiguous. The CDR3 runs to 17 residues. Germline CDR1 and CDR2: SGHRS and YFSETQ. Trimming stripped 6 bases from V and 0 bases from J, with 16 bases between. Full variable domain (rest looked up from reference TRBV5-1 and TRBJ2-6): KAGVTQTPRYLIKTRGQQVTLSCSPISGHRSVSWYQQTPGQGLQFLFEYFSETQRNKGNFPGRFSGRQFSNSRSEMNVSTLELGDSALYLCASTWVPVPSGANVLTFGAGSRLTVL.

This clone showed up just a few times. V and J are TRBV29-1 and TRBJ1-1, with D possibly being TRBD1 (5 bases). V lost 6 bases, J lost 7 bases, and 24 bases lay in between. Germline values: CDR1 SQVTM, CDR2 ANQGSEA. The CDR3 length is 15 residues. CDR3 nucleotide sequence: TGCAGCGTCCTCGGAATAGGGGCAATAAGGGGTGAAGCTTTCTTT. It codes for CSVLGIGAIRGEAFF.

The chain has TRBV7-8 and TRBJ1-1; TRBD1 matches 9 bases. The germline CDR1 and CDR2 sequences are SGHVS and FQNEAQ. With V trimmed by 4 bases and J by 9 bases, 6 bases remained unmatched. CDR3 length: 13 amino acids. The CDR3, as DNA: TGTGCCAGCAGCTCTCAATACAGGGGGCAAGCTTTCTTT. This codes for CASSSQYRGQAFF.

The CDR3 nucleotides read TGTGCCAGCAGCCGAGGGTCCCGCGACAGTGAGCAGTTCTTC. Translating it yields CASSRGSRDSEQFF. The chain uses TRBV7-3 and TRBJ2-1; D may correspond to TRBD1 or TRBD2 (5 bases each). This CDR3 spans 14 amino acids. The V end was cut by 5 bases, the J end by 9 bases, with 17 bases between. Germline CDR1 and CDR2: SGHTA and FQGTGA.

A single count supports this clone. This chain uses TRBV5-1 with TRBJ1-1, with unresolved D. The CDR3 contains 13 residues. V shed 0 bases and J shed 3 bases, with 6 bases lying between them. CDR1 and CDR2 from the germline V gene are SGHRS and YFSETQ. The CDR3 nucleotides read TGCGCCAGCAGCTTGGCAGGAGACACTGAAGCTTTCTTT. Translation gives CASSLAGDTEAFF.

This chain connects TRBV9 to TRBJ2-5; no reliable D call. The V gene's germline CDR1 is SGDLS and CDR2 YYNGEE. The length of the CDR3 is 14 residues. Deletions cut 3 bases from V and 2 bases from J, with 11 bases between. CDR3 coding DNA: TGTGCCAGCAGCGAGGGAAGGCTACAAGAGACCCAGTACTTC. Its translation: CASSEGRLQETQYF.

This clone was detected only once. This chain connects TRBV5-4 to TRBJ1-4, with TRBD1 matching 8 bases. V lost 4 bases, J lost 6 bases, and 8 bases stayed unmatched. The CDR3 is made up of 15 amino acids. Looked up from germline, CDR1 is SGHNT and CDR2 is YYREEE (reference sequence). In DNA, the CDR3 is TGTGCCAGCAGCGCAACCGGGACAGGTGATGAAAAACTGTTTTTT. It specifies CASSATGTGDEKLFF.

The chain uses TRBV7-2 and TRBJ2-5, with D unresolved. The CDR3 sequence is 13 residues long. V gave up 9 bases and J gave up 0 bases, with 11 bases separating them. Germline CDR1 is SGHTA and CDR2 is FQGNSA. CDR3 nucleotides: TGTGCCAGTCACACCCAGTACCAAGAGACCCAGTACTTC. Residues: CASHTQYQETQYF.

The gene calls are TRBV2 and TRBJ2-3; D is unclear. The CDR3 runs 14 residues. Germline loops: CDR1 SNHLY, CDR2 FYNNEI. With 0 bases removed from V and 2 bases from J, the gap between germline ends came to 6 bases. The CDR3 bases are TGTGCCAGCAGTGAAGCGGGCTTCACAGATACGCAGTATTTT. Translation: CASSEAGFTDTQYF.